The 26 T cell receptor beta chains below come from one sample, sequenced in a study of post-analysis software for immune sequencing data. General study points: Patients had higher frequencies than controls of five TRBV segments, including TRBV5-6, TRBV5-1 and TRBV20-1.

Unique-molecular-identifier-tagged TCR beta cDNA libraries were used. From the PCR reads, TCRdb called clonotypes with MiXCR, one entry per CDR3 protein. The sample carries some 700,000 distinct CDR3 sequences, roughly three fifths recorded once. Their specific antigens are unknown. The sequencing sample was made of blood. These receptors all stem from a girl aged 2 to 9 with multiple sclerosis.

About this clonotype itself: Relative to the germline gene, one junction end is altered; a read error may explain this. J is TRBJ2-1 and V is TRBV12-3 or TRBV12-4; no definite D call. CDR3 size: 14 residues. As DNA, the CDR3 is TGTACCAGCAGTTTGGGTAGCTCCTACAATGAGCAGTTCTTC. Amino acids: CTSSLGSSYNEQFF.

This chain uses TRBV14 with TRBJ2-7; D may be TRBD2 (6 bases). Germline V lookup: CDR1 SGHDN, CDR2 FVKESK. The CDR3 spans 13 residues. The V end lost 2 bases, the J end lost 3 bases, and 8 bases lay between the germline ends. The CDR3 region has the DNA TGTGCCAGCAGCCAACGGGGGTACTACGAGCAGTACTTC. It encodes CASSQRGYYEQYF.

V is TRBV5-1 and J is TRBJ2-1, with TRBD2 identical over 10 bases. Looked up from germline, CDR1 is SGHRS and CDR2 is YFSETQ. V was pared by 5 bases and J by 3 bases, with 11 bases of the junction left unmatched. The CDR3 runs to 17 residues. The CDR3 DNA is TGCGCCAGCAGACGGACTAGCGGCCTTCCCGGCTACAATGAGCAGTTCTTC. Translation gives CASRRTSGLPGYNEQFF.

The chain recombines TRBV30 with TRBJ2-1, with D unclear. Germline V CDR1 and CDR2: GTSNPN, SVGIG (reference sequence). V was cut by 1 base and J by 7 bases, with 8 bases left in between. The CDR3 length is 12 residues. The CDR3 sequence is CAWSETENEQFF. In DNA form, the CDR3 reads TGTGCCTGGAGTGAGACGGAGAATGAGCAGTTCTTC.

The V gene is TRBV20-1, the J gene TRBJ2-4, with D perhaps matching TRBD1 (6 bases). V was trimmed by 7 bases and J by 4 bases, leaving 14 bases between them. Germline V lookup: CDR1 DFQATT, CDR2 SNEGSKA (reference sequence). CDR3 length: 13 amino acids. Here the CDR3 DNA reads TGCAGTGTCGCGGACAGCCAGAAAAACATTCAGTACTTC. This codes for CSVADSQKNIQYF.

The V and J genes are TRBV28 and TRBJ2-7, with 8 bases lining up with TRBD1. The CDR3 covers 15 residues. The V and J ends lost 1 base and 0 bases, in that order; junction bases with no gene match: 2. Germline V gene data show CDR1 as MDHEN and CDR2 as SYDVKM. CDR3 in DNA: TGTGCCAGCAGTTTATCGCAGGGGGCCTCCTACGAGCAGTACTTC. The encoded protein is CASSLSQGASYEQYF.

This clonotype occurred once. The chain combines TRBV12-3 or TRBV12-4 with TRBJ1-6; D ambiguous. V shed 3 bases and J shed 6 bases, with 9 bases lying between them. The CDR3 consists of 14 residues. In DNA, the CDR3 is TGTGCCAGCAGTTTGGTTCGGGCTAATTCACCCCTCCACTTT. This sequence encodes CASSLVRANSPLHF.

The rearrangement joins TRBV5-5 to TRBJ2-7; D may match TRBD1 or TRBD2 (5 bases each). Germline V CDR1 and CDR2: SGHKS, YYEKEE (reference sequence). The CDR3 runs to 14 residues. V was clipped by 3 bases and J by 0 bases, with 10 bases between them. CDR3 nucleotide sequence: TGTGCCAGCAGCTGGGACGCCTACTCCTACGAGCAGTACTTC. This gives the protein CASSWDAYSYEQYF. The variable domain in full, with the rest retrieved from reference TRBV5-5 and TRBJ2-7, is DAGVTQSPTHLIKTRGQQVTLRCSPISGHKSVSWYQQVLGQGPQFIFQYYEKEERGRGNFPDRFSARQFPNYSSELNVNALLLGDSALYLCASSWDAYSYEQYFGPGTRLTVT.

The rearrangement links TRBV20-1 to TRBJ2-5, with unresolved D. V shed 3 bases and J shed 11 bases, with 19 bases lying between them. The V gene's germline CDR1 is DFQATT and CDR2 SNEGSKA (reference sequence). The CDR3 length is 13 residues. The CDR3 coding sequence is TGCAGTGCTAGCGTCGCGGTTAAGAATGAGCAGTACTTC. It specifies CSASVAVKNEQYF.

This rearrangement joins TRBV29-1 to TRBJ1-1; 7 positions agree with TRBD1. The trim removed 5 bases at V and 5 bases at J, leaving 14 bases unmatched. Germline V gives CDR1 SQVTM, CDR2 ANQGSEA. The CDR3 covers 15 residues. For the CDR3, the DNA is TGCAGCGTTCTACCAACCTCCAGGGGGTATACTGAAGCTTTCTTT. This codes for CSVLPTSRGYTEAFF.

The rearrangement links TRBV7-9 to TRBJ2-7; 10 positions agree with TRBD1. The J segment lost 1 base and the V segment lost 5 bases, leaving 5 bases of the junction unmatched. Germline V gene data show CDR1 as SEHNR and CDR2 as FQNEAQ (reference sequence). This CDR3 is built from 15 residues. Here the CDR3 reads CASSDAGQGSYEQYF. Here the CDR3 DNA reads TGTGCCAGCAGCGACGCGGGACAGGGGTCCTACGAGCAGTACTTC.

The rearrangement joins TRBV6-5 to TRBJ2-1; 8 bases match TRBD1. The V gene end was trimmed by 0 bases and the J gene end by 5 bases; junction bases not matched to a gene: 0. The length of the CDR3 is 14 residues. Germline V gene lookup returns CDR1 MNHEY and CDR2 SVGAGI. CDR3 residues: CASSYSGQDNEQFF. CDR3 nucleotides: TGTGCCAGCAGTTACTCGGGACAGGACAATGAGCAGTTCTTC.

The table lists this clonotype with a few counts. The CDR3 spells CATSDPPGQPTTDTQYF. CDR3 DNA: TGTGCCACCAGTGATCCTCCGGGACAGCCCACCACAGATACGCAGTATTTT. This chain uses TRBV24-1 with TRBJ2-3; 7 nucleotides match TRBD1. J was trimmed by 2 bases and V by 3 bases; bases with no gene match: 10. The V gene's germline CDR1 is KGHDR and CDR2 SFDVKD. This CDR3 is 17 amino acids long.

This clonotype was seen just once. This rearrangement joins TRBV11-2 to TRBJ2-5; D is unresolved. With the DNA end fitting TRBJ2-7 better, the J assignment may be wrong. CDR1 SGHAT and CDR2 FQNNGV come from the germline V gene. CDR3 length: 11 residues. In nucleotides, the CDR3 is TGTGCCAGCGGGCCGCACTACGAGCAGTACTTC. This translates into CASGPHYEQYF.

This sequence joins TRBV28 and TRBJ2-1; no firm D call. There are 13 residues in the CDR3. Trimming removed 5 bases at V and 10 bases at J, with 15 bases between. The germline V gene has CDR1 MDHEN and CDR2 SYDVKM. As DNA, the CDR3 is TGTGCCAGCAGTCCTCCTACTCCGGACGAGCAGTTCTTC. Protein: CASSPPTPDEQFF. Based on the CDR3 plus reference TRBV28 and TRBJ2-1, the full variable domain is DVKVTQSSRYLVKRTGEKVFLECVQDMDHENMFWYRQDPGLGLRLIYFSYDVKMKEKGDIPEGYSVSREKKERFSLILESASTNQTSMYLCASSPPTPDEQFFGPGTRLTVL.

The rearrangement links TRBV25-1 to TRBJ2-4; the match to TRBD2 covers 8 bases. J gave up 13 bases and V 3 bases, and 8 bases lay outside the gene matches. Per germline, CDR1 MGHDK and CDR2 SYGVNS. CDR3 size: 13 residues. CDR3: CASSDRGGWEQYF. CDR3 DNA sequence: TGTGCCAGCAGTGATCGGGGGGGTTGGGAGCAGTACTTC.

CDR3 amino acids: CASSQEAEGGYNSPLHF. The CDR3 nucleotides read TGTGCCAGCAGCCAAGAGGCGGAAGGGGGCTATAATTCACCCCTCCACTTT. The chain is built from TRBV4-2 and TRBJ1-6; TRBD1 is a possible D gene (6 bases). This CDR3 has 17 residues. The V gene lost 0 bases and the J gene lost 3 bases, with 12 bases spanning the gap. CDR1 is LGHNA, CDR2 YNFKEQ, per germline.

This clonotype was detected only once. The chain joins TRBV2 to TRBJ2-7; no clear D gene. Germline CDR1 reads SNHLY; CDR2 reads FYNNEI. The V gene lost 11 bases and the J gene lost 0 bases, with 14 bases spanning the gap. The CDR3 totals 13 residues. As DNA, the CDR3 is TGTGCCCTTCGGCGTCCAAGCTCCTACGAGCAGTACTTC. It specifies CALRRPSSYEQYF.

This chain joins TRBV5-1 and TRBJ2-1; TRBD2 is a possible D gene (5 bases). The germline V and J ends were trimmed by 1 base and 8 bases, with 7 bases remaining between them. Germline V gives CDR1 SGHRS, CDR2 YFSETQ. This CDR3 is built from 12 residues. The CDR3 sequence: CASSLFGDEQFF. The CDR3 DNA is TGCGCCAGCAGCTTGTTCGGGGATGAGCAGTTCTTC.

The rearrangement joins TRBV27 to TRBJ2-5; 11 bases map to TRBD2. The J call is in doubt because the DNA end fits TRBJ2-7 better. Looked up from germline, CDR1 is MNHEY and CDR2 is SMNVEV (reference sequence). The CDR3 is 14 amino acids. The CDR3 sequence: CASSWGLAAYEQYF. The CDR3 DNA follows: TGTGCCAGCAGCTGGGGACTAGCGGCCTACGAGCAGTACTTC.

This clonotype was detected once. This rearrangement joins TRBV5-1 to TRBJ2-7, with 12 bases aligning to TRBD2. V trimming: 3 bases; J trimming: 2 bases; junction bases outside the gene matches: 6. The CDR3 has 16 residues. Germline CDR1 SGHRS, CDR2 YFSETQ. This CDR3 is CASSYATSGRTYEQYF. CDR3 nucleotides: TGCGCCAGCAGCTACGCTACTAGCGGGAGGACCTACGAGCAGTACTTC.

The table lists this clonotype with a few counts. The chain combines TRBV12-3 or TRBV12-4 with TRBJ1-1; 8 bases fit TRBD1. The CDR3 length is 16 residues. V lost 5 bases and J lost 1; bases outside the gene matches: 9. The CDR3 spells CASSRQGPPENTEAFF. The CDR3 DNA sequence: TGTGCCAGCAGTCGACAGGGGCCGCCGGAGAACACTGAAGCTTTCTTT.

A single count supports this clonotype. CDR3 nucleotide sequence: TGTGCCAGCACAGCAGTCTGGGCGCGAGTCGCTGAAGCTTTCTTT. It encodes CASTAVWARVAEAFF. This rearrangement joins TRBV12-3 or TRBV12-4 to TRBJ1-1, with no clear D. This CDR3 is 15 amino acids long. V lost 7 bases and J lost 6, with 21 bases in between.

The chain employs TRBV7-9 and TRBJ1-1; 10 bases are a match to TRBD1. The J segment lost 3 bases and the V segment lost 0 bases, leaving 4 bases of the junction unmatched. The germline V gene has CDR1 SEHNR and CDR2 FQNEAQ (reference sequence). The CDR3 is made up of 16 amino acids. The CDR3 loop reads CASSLAGQGQDTEAFF. The DNA of the CDR3 is TGTGCCAGCAGCTTAGCGGGACAGGGGCAGGACACTGAAGCTTTCTTT.

The gene calls are TRBV12-3 or TRBV12-4 and TRBJ2-7; TRBD1 matches 9 bases. The J call is uncertain, as TRBJ2-5 better fits the DNA end. The CDR3 covers 15 residues. In nucleotides, the CDR3 is TGTGCCAGCAGTCGCTACAGGGGGCCAAAAGAGACCCAGTACTTC. Amino acid sequence: CASSRYRGPKETQYF.

The chain links TRBV25-1 to TRBJ1-5, with 10 bases fitting TRBD1. V dropped 8 bases and J dropped 0; count of bases not matched to a gene: 4. CDR1 and CDR2 (germline): MGHDK, SYGVNS. The CDR3 extends over 15 amino acids. As DNA, the CDR3 is TGTGCCAGCGGGGGGACAGGGGATAGCAATCAGCCCCAGCATTTT. It codes for CASGGTGDSNQPQHF.